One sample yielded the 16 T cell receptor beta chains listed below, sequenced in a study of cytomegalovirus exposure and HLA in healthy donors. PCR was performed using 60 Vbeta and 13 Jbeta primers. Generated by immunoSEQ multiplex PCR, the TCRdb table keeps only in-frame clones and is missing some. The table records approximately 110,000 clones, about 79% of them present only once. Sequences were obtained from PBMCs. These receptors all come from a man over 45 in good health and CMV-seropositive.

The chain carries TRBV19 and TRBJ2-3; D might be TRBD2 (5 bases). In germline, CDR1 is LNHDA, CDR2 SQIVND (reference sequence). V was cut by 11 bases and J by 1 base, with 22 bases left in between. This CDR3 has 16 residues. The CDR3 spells CASTPGPLRGTDTQYF. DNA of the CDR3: TGTGCCTCCACACCGGGCCCCCTGAGGGGCACAGATACGCAGTATTTT.

The CDR3, as DNA: TGCAGTGGTCGGGTATCAGAGACCCAGTACTTC. Its protein is CSGRVSETQYF. V gene TRBV20-1 combines with J gene TRBJ2-5; D remains unclear. The V gene lost 7 bases and the J gene lost 4 bases, with 10 bases spanning the gap. The CDR3 runs to 11 residues. Per germline, CDR1 DFQATT and CDR2 SNEGSKA (reference sequence).

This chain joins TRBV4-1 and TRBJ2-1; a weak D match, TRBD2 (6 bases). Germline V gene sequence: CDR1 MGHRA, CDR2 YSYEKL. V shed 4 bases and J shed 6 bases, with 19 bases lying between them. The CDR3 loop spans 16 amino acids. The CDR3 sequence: CASSPRRGLPGNEQFF. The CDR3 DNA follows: TGCGCCAGCAGCCCGCGGCGGGGACTCCCAGGCAATGAGCAGTTCTTC.

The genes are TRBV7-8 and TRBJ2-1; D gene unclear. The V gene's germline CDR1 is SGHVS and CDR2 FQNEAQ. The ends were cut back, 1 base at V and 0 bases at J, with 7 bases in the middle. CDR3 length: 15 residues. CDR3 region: CASSLDYLSYNEQFF. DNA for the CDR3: TGTGCCAGCAGCTTAGACTACCTCTCCTACAATGAGCAGTTCTTC.

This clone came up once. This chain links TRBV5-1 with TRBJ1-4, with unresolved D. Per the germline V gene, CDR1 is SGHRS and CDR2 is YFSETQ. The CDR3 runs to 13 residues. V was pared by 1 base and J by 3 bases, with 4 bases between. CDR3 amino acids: CASSLYSNEKLFF. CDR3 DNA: TGCGCCAGCAGCTTGTACTCTAATGAAAAACTGTTTTTT.

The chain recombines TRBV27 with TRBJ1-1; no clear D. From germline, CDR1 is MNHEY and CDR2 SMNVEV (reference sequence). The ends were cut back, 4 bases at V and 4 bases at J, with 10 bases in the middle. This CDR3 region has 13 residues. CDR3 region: CASSSSRGTEAFF. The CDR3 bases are TGTGCCAGCAGTTCGTCCCGGGGCACTGAAGCTTTCTTT.

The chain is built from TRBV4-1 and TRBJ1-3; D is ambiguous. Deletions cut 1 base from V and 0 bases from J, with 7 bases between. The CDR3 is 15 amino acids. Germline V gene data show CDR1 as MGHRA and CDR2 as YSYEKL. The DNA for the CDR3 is TGCGCCAGCAGCCAAGCGGAGAGCTCTGGAAACACCATATATTTT. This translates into CASSQAESSGNTIYF.

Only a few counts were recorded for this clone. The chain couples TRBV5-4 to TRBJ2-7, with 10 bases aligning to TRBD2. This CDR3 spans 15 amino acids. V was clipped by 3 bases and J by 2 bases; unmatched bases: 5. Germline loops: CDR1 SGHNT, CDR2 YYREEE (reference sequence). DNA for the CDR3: TGTGCCAGCAGCTCCACTAGCGGGGACCCCTACGAGCAGTACTTC. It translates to CASSSTSGDPYEQYF.

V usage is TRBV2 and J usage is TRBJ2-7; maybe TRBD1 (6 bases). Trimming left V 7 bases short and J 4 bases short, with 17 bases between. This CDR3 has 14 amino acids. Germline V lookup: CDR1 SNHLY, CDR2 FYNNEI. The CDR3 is CASTEDRRKYEQYF. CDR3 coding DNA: TGTGCCAGCACAGAAGACAGGCGAAAATACGAGCAGTACTTC.

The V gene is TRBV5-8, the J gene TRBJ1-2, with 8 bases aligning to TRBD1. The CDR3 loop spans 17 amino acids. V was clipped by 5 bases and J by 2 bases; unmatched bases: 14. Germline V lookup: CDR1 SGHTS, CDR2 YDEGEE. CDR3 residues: CASRHRGTGPFNYGYTF. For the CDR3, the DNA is TGTGCCAGCAGGCATCGCGGGACAGGCCCCTTCAACTATGGCTACACCTTC.

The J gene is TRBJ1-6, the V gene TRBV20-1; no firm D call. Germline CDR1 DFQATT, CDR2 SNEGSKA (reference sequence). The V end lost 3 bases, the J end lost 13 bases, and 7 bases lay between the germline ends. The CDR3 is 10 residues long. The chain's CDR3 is CSARAPPLHF. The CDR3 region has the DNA TGCAGTGCTAGGGCCCCCCCCCTCCACTTT.

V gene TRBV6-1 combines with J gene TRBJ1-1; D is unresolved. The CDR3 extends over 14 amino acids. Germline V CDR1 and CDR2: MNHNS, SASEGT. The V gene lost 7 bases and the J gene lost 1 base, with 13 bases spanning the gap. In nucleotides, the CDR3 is TGTGCCAGCAATCAACACGGGAGGAACACTGAAGCTTTCTTT. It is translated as CASNQHGRNTEAFF.

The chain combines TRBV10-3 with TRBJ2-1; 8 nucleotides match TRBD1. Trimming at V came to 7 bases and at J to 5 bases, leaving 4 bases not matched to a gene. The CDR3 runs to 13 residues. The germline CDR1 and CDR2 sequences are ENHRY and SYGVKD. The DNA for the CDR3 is TGTGCCATCACCAGGGGGCCGAACAATGAGCAGTTCTTC. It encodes CAITRGPNNEQFF.

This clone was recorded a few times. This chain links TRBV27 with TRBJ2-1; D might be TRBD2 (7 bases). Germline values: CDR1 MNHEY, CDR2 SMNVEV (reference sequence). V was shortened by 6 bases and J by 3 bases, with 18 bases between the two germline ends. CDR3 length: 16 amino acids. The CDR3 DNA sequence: TGTGCCAGCAGGCGTCCACGGGGGGCGGGCTACAATGAGCAGTTCTTC. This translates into CASRRPRGAGYNEQFF.

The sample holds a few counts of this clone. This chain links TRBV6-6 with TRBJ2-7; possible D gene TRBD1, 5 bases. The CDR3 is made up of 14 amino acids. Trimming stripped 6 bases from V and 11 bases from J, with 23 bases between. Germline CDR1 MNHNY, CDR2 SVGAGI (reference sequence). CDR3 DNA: TGTGCCAGCAGATCCCTTTCAATGGGGCCTTGCGAGTACTTC. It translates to CASRSLSMGPCEYF.

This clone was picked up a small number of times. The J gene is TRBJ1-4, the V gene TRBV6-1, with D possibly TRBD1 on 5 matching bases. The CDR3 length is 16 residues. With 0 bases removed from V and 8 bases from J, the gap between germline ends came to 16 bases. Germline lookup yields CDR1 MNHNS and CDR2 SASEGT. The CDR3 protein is CASSEALGGGYEKLFF. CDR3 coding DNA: TGTGCCAGCAGTGAAGCCCTCGGTGGGGGGTACGAAAAACTGTTTTTT.